This T cell receptor (beta chain) was observed in a study of T cells after yellow fever vaccination. Germline CDR1 LGHNA, CDR2 YSLEER. V was cut by 5 bases and J by 7 bases, with 15 bases left in between. The CDR3 totals 14 residues. TCRdb independently ran MiXCR on the 5' RACE reads; one entry per CDR3 protein. The table has tens of thousands of distinct CDR3 sequences, 10% to 15% seen once. The rearrangement joins TRBV4-3 to TRBJ1-5; unclear D gene. The receptor was derived from a man aged 18 to 29 who received the YFV17D yellow fever vaccine. Sequences were derived from CD8+ T cells not binding an NS4B(214-222) dextramer, sorted from PBMCs, sampled about 20 days after the first yellow fever vaccination. The CDR3 sequence: CASSKGWGGQPQHF. The CDR3 bases are TGCGCCAGCAGCAAAGGCTGGGGAGGCCAGCCCCAGCATTTT.